The entry below describes one T cell receptor (beta chain). V lost 4 bases and J 4 bases, leaving 13 bases between the germline ends. This CDR3 has 14 amino acids. The germline V gene encodes CDR1 LNHDA and CDR2 SQIVND (reference sequence). The sample comes from a study of T cell changes during pregnancy in multiple sclerosis. TCRdb's copy holds only in-frame clones and misses some; the assay was immunoSEQ multiplex PCR. The sample has 75,000 to 100,000 clones; 91% are singletons. This chain links TRBV19 with TRBJ1-2; D uncertain. This sequence originates from a female donor in good health, enrolled as a control in a pregnancy study. The sample was peripheral blood, taken after pregnancy. The CDR3 DNA is TGTGCCAGTAGTAACATCGGGGTGCTCTATGGCTACACCTTC. Its protein product is CASSNIGVLYGYTF.